This TCR beta chain is drawn from a study of OX40 agonist ivuxolimab in advanced cancers. Using immunoSEQ multiplex PCR, the repertoire was profiled, and TCRdb retains in-frame clones only, with some absent. The table lists roughly 97,000 clones, roughly 90% of them singletons. There are 15 residues in the CDR3. J gave up 6 bases and V 6 bases, and 9 bases lay outside the gene matches. Germline V gene lookup returns CDR1 MNHEY and CDR2 SVGAGI. The chain carries TRBV6-5 and TRBJ1-5; 9 positions agree with TRBD1. The origin of this receptor is an adult with an advanced solid tumor such as melanoma, head and neck, liver or kidney cancer. Source: CD4+ or CD8+ T cells sorted from blood, taken in a trial of the OX40 agonist ivuxolimab. The CDR3 DNA follows: TGTGCCAGCAGGCCGACAGGGGGAGGTCGTCAGCCCCAGCATTTT. Translated, it gives CASRPTGGGRQPQHF.